The 14 T cell receptor beta chains reported below all come from one sample, sequenced in a study of blood T cells in healthy people across ages (dated by TCRdb to about 2015). The library was built by means of 5' RACE. For sequencing, an Illumina HiSeq 2500 was employed. A second PCR of about 6 to 12 cycles was run with a J-beta primer mix and a sample-barcoded 5' primer. The public reads were run again by TCRdb, first through fastp at Q25 and then through MiXCR, and only productive beta chains were kept. For every CDR3 protein sequence, its rows merge into one entry that carries the most common genes and DNA. This sample gives over 950,000 distinct CDR3 sequences in total; around two fifths of them show up just once. The ten biggest clones cover over 10% of the sample. Input material: blood. All receptors come from a man between 18 and 29 years old in good health.

This clonotype showed up many times. This sequence joins TRBV4-2 and TRBJ1-2; D might be TRBD1 (6 bases). The CDR3 consists of 14 residues. The V and J ends lost 0 bases and 3 bases respectively, with 8 bases between them. Germline lookup yields CDR1 LGHNA and CDR2 YNFKEQ. The DNA for the CDR3 is TGTGCCAGCAGCCAAGATAGGACAGACTATGGCTACACCTTC. It yields the protein CASSQDRTDYGYTF.

This clonotype was seen a few times. V usage is TRBV6-2 or TRBV6-3 and J usage is TRBJ1-2; D uncertain. This CDR3 is 15 amino acids long. From germline, CDR1 is MNHEY and CDR2 SVGEGT. V dropped 2 bases and J dropped 4 bases, with 14 bases sitting between them. This chain's CDR3 is CASSYVYKDRYGYTF. In nucleotides, the CDR3 is TGTGCCAGCAGTTACGTTTACAAAGACCGCTATGGCTACACCTTC.

The rearrangement uses TRBV7-9 and TRBJ2-7, with D tentatively TRBD1 (6 bases). This CDR3 spans 14 amino acids. Germline lookup yields CDR1 SEHNR and CDR2 FQNEAQ (reference sequence). V lost 1 base and J lost 6, with 13 bases in between. CDR3 loop: CASSLDLGALEQYF. Here the CDR3 DNA reads TGTGCCAGCAGCTTAGATTTGGGGGCTCTCGAGCAGTACTTC.

This clonotype was recorded a few times. Its ends do not fully match the called genes, so a read error is possible. The chain recombines TRBV3-1 with TRBJ1-1, with 7 bases lining up with TRBD1. Germline values: CDR1 LGHDT, CDR2 YNNKEL (reference sequence). CDR3 length: 15 residues. The CDR3, as DNA: TGTGCCAGCAGCCAAGGGTCAGGGGGAGACACTGAAGCTTTTTTT. Translation gives CASSQGSGGDTEAFF.

This clonotype came up a few times. This chain connects TRBV12-3 or TRBV12-4 to TRBJ2-1, with 11 bases aligning to TRBD2. The J call is uncertain, as TRBJ2-7 better fits the DNA end. The CDR3 runs 15 residues. The CDR3 sequence is CASRGGTSGYNEQYF. The CDR3 coding sequence is TGTGCCAGCAGAGGAGGGACTAGCGGTTACAATGAGCAGTACTTC.

A word on this clonotype: One end of the junction fails to match germline, which may point to a read error. The chain joins TRBV5-1 to TRBJ1-1; no definite D call. Per the germline V gene, CDR1 is SGHRS and CDR2 is YFSETQ. The length of the CDR3 is 14 residues. CDR3 bases: TGCGCCAGCAGCCCCGCGCTCCAGAACACTGAAGTTTTCTTT. Translating gives CASSPALQNTEVFF. The whole variable domain, remainder taken from reference TRBV5-1 and TRBJ1-1, is KAGVTQTPRYLIKTRGQQVTLSCSPISGHRSVSWYQQTPGQGLQFLFEYFSETQRNKGNFPGRFSGRQFSNSRSEMNVSTLELGDSALYLCASSPALQNTEVFFGQGTRLTVV.

This clonotype was picked up a small number of times. The V call is TRBV12-3 or TRBV12-4, the J call TRBJ1-5; the match to TRBD1 covers 8 bases. There are 14 residues in the CDR3. The V and J ends lost 5 bases and 4 bases, in that order; junction bases with no gene match: 4. The CDR3 region is CASSVRDRNQPQHF. In nucleotides, the CDR3 is TGTGCCAGCAGTGTCCGGGACAGGAATCAGCCCCAGCATTTT.

This clonotype was seen a few times. This sequence joins TRBV7-6 and TRBJ1-2; a weak D match, TRBD1 (5 bases). Germline lookup yields CDR1 SGHVS and CDR2 FNYEAQ. V lost 4 bases, J lost 8 bases, and 14 bases lay in between. The CDR3 loop spans 13 amino acids. CDR3 bases: TGTGCCAGCAGCTCGGACCTCTGGGGGGGCTACACCTTC. This gives the protein CASSSDLWGGYTF.

The CDR3 reads CSADLRNTGELFF. CDR3 in DNA: TGCAGCGCTGATCTACGGAACACCGGGGAGCTGTTTTTT. The chain is built from TRBV29-1 and TRBJ2-2; no definite D call. The length of the CDR3 is 13 residues. CDR1 SQVTM and CDR2 ANQGSEA come from the germline V gene. Between the trimmed V and J ends, which lost 7 bases and 1 base, there was a span of 10 bases.

The chain employs TRBV12-3 or TRBV12-4 and TRBJ2-2; D ambiguous. The CDR3 length is 15 residues. V lost 6 bases, J lost 1 base, and 12 bases lay in between. The CDR3 coding sequence is TGTGCCAGCAGCTTTGGACGGCAGAACACCGGGGAGCTGTTTTTT. It encodes CASSFGRQNTGELFF.

The chain carries TRBV12-3 or TRBV12-4 and TRBJ2-3; either TRBD1 or TRBD2 may fit D (5 bases each). The CDR3 is 17 amino acids. The germline V and J ends were trimmed by 3 bases and 0 bases, with 16 bases remaining between them. CDR3 sequence (DNA): TGTGCCAGCAGTTTCACCGAGGGGCCCATGAGCACAGATACGCAGTATTTT. It yields the protein CASSFTEGPMSTDTQYF.

In regard to this clonotype: Being one base from a much bigger clone, this may be a read error. The V and J genes are TRBV2 and TRBJ1-2; D unclear. Trimming left V 8 bases short and J 4 bases short, with 11 bases between. The CDR3 consists of 12 residues. CDR1 SNHLY and CDR2 FYNNEI come from the germline V gene. CDR3 sequence (DNA): TGTGCCAGCTCCCTGCCAACCTATGGCTACACCTTC. Translating gives CASSLPTYGYTF.

The sample holds a few counts of this clonotype. The chain couples TRBV5-1 to TRBJ1-6, with D tentatively TRBD1 (5 bases). The CDR3 runs to 17 residues. Germline CDR1 and CDR2: SGHRS and YFSETQ. V gave up 4 bases and J gave up 0 bases, with 14 bases separating them. CDR3 sequence: CASSRGEGSSYNSPLHF. CDR3 DNA: TGCGCCAGCAGCAGAGGCGAGGGGAGCTCCTATAATTCACCCCTCCACTTT.

This clonotype was recorded only once. V usage is TRBV4-3 and J usage is TRBJ1-4; D is perhaps TRBD1 (6 bases). This CDR3 region has 17 residues. Trimming stripped 0 bases from V and 2 bases from J, with 13 bases between. Germline loops: CDR1 LGHNA, CDR2 YSLEER. The CDR3 region has the DNA TGCGCCAGCAGCCAAGAAGGGGGGGCGTCCACTAATGAAAAACTGTTTTTT. Residues: CASSQEGGASTNEKLFF.